One TCR beta chain is described in this entry. Combining a sample-barcoded 5' primer with a J-beta primer mix, a second PCR ran for about 7 to 12 cycles. Via MiXCR, TCRdb re-called the 5' RACE reads, giving one row per CDR3 protein. Here the sample spans 550,000 to 650,000 distinct CDR3 sequences, roughly 30% being singletons. These data belong to a study of blood T cells in healthy people across ages. The sequence came from a woman older than 75 in good health. The material sequenced was blood.

The CDR3 nucleotides are TGCAGTGCCTCCAGGGCGCTAGCGGGAGATGCGCAGTACTTC. This sequence encodes CSASRALAGDAQYF. The rearrangement uses TRBV20-1 and TRBJ2-5; TRBD2 aligns across 10 bases. The V gene end was trimmed by 6 bases and the J gene end by 11 bases; junction bases not matched to a gene: 15. The V gene's germline CDR1 is DFQATT and CDR2 SNEGSKA (reference sequence). There are 14 residues in the CDR3.